The 5 T cell receptor beta chains reported below all come from one sample, sequenced in a study of early stage breast cancer tumors. The method was immunoSEQ multiplex PCR; TCRdb's version includes in-frame clones alone and lacks a portion of them. The sample consists of over 7,500 clones, roughly 64% of them appearing once. Specimen: breast tumor tissue. The receptors were sampled from a person in their 60s with breast cancer.

The V call is TRBV18, the J call TRBJ1-2; 10 nucleotides align to TRBD1. Germline CDR1 reads KGHSH; CDR2 reads LQKENI. The CDR3 extends over 18 amino acids. Unmatched junction bases numbered 12, after V lost 3 bases and J lost 2 bases. The CDR3 reads CASSPVSLRDRGNYGYTF. Here the CDR3 DNA reads TGTGCCAGCTCACCGGTGAGCCTACGGGACAGGGGAAACTATGGCTACACCTTC. Full variable domain (remainder filled in from reference TRBV18 and TRBJ1-2): NAGVMQNPRHLVRRRGQEARLRCSPMKGHSHVYWYRQLPEEGLKFMVYLQKENIIDESGMPKERFSAEFPKEGPSILRIQQVVRGDSAAYFCASSPVSLRDRGNYGYTFGSGTRLTVV.

The chain has TRBV7-9 and TRBJ2-5; 9 nucleotides line up with TRBD1. The V segment lost 8 bases and the J segment 3 bases; nucleotides outside the gene matches: 1. CDR1 is SEHNR, CDR2 FQNEAQ, per germline (reference sequence). The CDR3 runs to 12 residues. CDR3 sequence (DNA): TGTGCCAGCGGACAGGGGAAAGAGACCCAGTACTTC. Translating gives CASGQGKETQYF.

This clone was picked up a small number of times. The rearrangement joins TRBV6-5 to TRBJ1-2; no definite D call. The CDR3 is 9 amino acids. V was shortened by 6 bases and J by 9 bases, with 5 bases between the two germline ends. Germline CDR1 MNHEY, CDR2 SVGAGI. The CDR3 protein is CASRTSYTF. The CDR3 coding sequence is TGTGCCAGCAGAACCAGCTACACCTTC.

This sequence joins TRBV28 and TRBJ2-6; 10 bases are a match to TRBD1. There are 15 residues in the CDR3. V was pared by 8 bases and J by 4 bases, with 5 bases of the junction left unmatched. CDR1 MDHEN and CDR2 SYDVKM come from the germline V gene. CDR3: CASSTGGIGANVLTF. CDR3 nucleotide sequence: TGTGCCAGCTCGACAGGGGGCATAGGGGCCAACGTCCTGACTTTC.

The J gene is TRBJ1-1, the V gene TRBV29-1, with TRBD1 matching 7 bases. The CDR3 has 15 amino acids. V shed 6 bases, J shed 0 bases, and the junction held 10 bases outside the gene matches. The germline V gene has CDR1 SQVTM and CDR2 ANQGSEA. This chain's CDR3 is CSVNGARGMNTEAFF. In DNA, the CDR3 is TGCAGCGTCAACGGGGCCAGGGGGATGAACACTGAAGCTTTCTTT.